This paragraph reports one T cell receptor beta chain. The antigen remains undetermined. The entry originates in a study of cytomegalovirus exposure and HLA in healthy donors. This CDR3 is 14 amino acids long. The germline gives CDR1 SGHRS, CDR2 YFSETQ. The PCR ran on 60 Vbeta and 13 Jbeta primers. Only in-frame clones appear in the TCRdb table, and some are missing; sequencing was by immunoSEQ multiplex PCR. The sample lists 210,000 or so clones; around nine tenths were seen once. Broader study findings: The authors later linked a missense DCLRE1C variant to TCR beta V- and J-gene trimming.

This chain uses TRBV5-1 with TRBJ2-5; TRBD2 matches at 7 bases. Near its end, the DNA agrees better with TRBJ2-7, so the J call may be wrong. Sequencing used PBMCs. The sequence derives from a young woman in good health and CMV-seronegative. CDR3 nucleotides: TGCGCCAGCAGCCCAGAAAGAGTAGCGGGCGAGCAGTACTTC. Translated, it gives CASSPERVAGEQYF.